This T cell receptor (beta chain) was recorded in a study of CD8 T cells in Susac syndrome. CDR3 size: 17 residues. Trimming stripped 0 bases from V and 4 bases from J, with 16 bases between. Germline lookup yields CDR1 MGHRA and CDR2 YSYEKL. Random-hexamer reverse transcription was applied to about 0.5 to 1 ug RNA. Multiplex immunoSEQ PCR targeted 54 Vbeta and 13 Jbeta TCR beta segments. A single record per CDR3 protein comes from TCRdb applying MiXCR to the immunoSEQ multiplex PCR reads. The sample consists of about 300,000 distinct CDR3 sequences, 85% of them appearing once. Sequencing of TCR beta covered CD8+ and CD4+ T cells obtained from blood. TEMRA cells were enriched by FACS, and CD4+ and CD8+ T cells were negatively isolated.

The sequence was collected from a human donor with multiple sclerosis. This chain joins TRBV4-1 and TRBJ1-5, with a possible D match to TRBD1 (5 bases). Material for sequencing was CD8+ T cells from PBMCs. The CDR3 reads CASSQEGGGGANQPQHF. For the CDR3, the DNA is TGCGCCAGCAGCCAAGAAGGAGGAGGAGGGGCGAATCAGCCCCAGCATTTT.